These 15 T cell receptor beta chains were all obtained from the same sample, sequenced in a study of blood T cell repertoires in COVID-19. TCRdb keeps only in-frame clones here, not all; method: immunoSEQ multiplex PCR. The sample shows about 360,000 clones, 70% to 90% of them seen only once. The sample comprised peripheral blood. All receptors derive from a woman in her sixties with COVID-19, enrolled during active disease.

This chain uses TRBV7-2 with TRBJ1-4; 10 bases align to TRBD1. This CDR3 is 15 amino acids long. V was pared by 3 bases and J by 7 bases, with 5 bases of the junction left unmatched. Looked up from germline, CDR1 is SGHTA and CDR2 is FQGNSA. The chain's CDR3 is CASSFEGQGREKLFF. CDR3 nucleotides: TGTGCCAGCAGCTTCGAGGGACAGGGGCGTGAAAAACTGTTTTTT.

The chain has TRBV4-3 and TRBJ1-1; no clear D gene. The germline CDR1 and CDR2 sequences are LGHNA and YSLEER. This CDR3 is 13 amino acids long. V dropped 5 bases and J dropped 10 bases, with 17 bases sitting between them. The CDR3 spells CASSVVFEEVAFF. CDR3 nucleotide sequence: TGCGCCAGCAGCGTAGTTTTCGAGGAGGTAGCTTTCTTT.

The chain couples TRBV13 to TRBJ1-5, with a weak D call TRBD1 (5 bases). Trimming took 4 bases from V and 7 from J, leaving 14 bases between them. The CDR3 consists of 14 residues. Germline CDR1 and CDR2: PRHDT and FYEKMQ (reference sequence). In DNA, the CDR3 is TGTGCCAGCAGCTCCGGGACTGGTACGCAGCCCCAGCATTTT. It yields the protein CASSSGTGTQPQHF. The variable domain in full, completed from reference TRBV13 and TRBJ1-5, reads AAGVIQSPRHLIKEKRETATLKCYPIPRHDTVYWYQQGPGQDPQFLISFYEKMQSDKGSIPDRFSAQQFSDYHSELNMSSLELGDSALYFCASSSGTGTQPQHFGDGTRLSIL.

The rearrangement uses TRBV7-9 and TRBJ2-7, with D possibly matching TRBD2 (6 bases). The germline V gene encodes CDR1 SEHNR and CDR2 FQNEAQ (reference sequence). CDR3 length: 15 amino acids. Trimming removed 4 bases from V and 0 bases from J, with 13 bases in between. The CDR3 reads CASSWDFRSSYEQYF. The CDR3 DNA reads TGTGCCAGCAGCTGGGACTTCAGGAGCTCCTACGAGCAGTACTTC.

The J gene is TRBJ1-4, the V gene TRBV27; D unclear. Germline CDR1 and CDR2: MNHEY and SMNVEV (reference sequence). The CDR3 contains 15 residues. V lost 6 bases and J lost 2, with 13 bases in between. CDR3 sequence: CASRRQVATNEKLFF. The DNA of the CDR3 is TGTGCCAGCAGAAGACAAGTTGCGACTAATGAAAAACTGTTTTTT.

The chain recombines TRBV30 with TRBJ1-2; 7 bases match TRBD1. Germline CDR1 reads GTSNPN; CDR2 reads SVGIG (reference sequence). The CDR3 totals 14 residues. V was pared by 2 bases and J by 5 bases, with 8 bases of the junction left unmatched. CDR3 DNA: TGTGCCTGGAGTAGTCCAGGGGGATATTATGGCTACACCTTC. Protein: CAWSSPGGYYGYTF.

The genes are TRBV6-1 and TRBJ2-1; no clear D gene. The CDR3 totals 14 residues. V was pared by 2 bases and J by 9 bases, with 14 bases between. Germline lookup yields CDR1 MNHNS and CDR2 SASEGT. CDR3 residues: CASSESLSQVEQFF. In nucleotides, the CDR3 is TGTGCCAGCAGTGAATCCTTGAGTCAGGTTGAGCAGTTCTTC.

In nucleotides, the CDR3 is TGTGCCAGCAGCTCCACGGGACTAGCGTTCGATGAGCAGTTCTTC. Translated, it gives CASSSTGLAFDEQFF. J is TRBJ2-1 and V is TRBV13; 10 nucleotides agree with TRBD2. Germline trimming cut 4 bases from V and 8 bases from J; bases unmatched to any gene: 8. The CDR3 has 15 residues. Per germline, CDR1 PRHDT and CDR2 FYEKMQ (reference sequence).

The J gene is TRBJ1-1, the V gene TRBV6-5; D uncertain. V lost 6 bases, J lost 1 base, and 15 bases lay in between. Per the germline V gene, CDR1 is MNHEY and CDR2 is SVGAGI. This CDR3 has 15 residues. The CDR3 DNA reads TGTGCCAGCAGCCTGAAATCAGTTGGGAACACTGAAGCTTTCTTT. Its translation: CASSLKSVGNTEAFF.

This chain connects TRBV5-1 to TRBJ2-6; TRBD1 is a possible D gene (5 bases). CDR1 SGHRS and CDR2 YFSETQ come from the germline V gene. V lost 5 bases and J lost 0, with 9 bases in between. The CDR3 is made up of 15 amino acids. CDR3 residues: CASSRGDSGANVLTF. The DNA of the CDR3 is TGCGCCAGCAGTAGGGGTGACTCTGGGGCCAACGTCCTGACTTTC.

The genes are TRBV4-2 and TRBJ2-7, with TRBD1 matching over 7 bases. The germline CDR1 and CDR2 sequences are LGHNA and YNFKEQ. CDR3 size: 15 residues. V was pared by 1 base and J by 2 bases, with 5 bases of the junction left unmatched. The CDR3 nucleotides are TGTGCCAGCAGCCAAGGGGACAGAACCACCTACGAGCAGTACTTC. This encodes CASSQGDRTTYEQYF.

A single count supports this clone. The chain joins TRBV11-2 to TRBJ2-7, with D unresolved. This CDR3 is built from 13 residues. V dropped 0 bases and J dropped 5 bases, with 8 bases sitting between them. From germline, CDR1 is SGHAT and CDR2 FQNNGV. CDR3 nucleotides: TGTGCCAGCAGCTTAGATCTCACAGACGAGCAGTACTTC. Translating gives CASSLDLTDEQYF.

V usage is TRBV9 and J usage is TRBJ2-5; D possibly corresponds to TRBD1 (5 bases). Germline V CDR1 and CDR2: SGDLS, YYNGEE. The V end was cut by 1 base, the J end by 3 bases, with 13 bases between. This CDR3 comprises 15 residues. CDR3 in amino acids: CASSVNGAEEETQYF. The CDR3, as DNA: TGTGCCAGCAGCGTAAATGGGGCTGAGGAAGAGACCCAGTACTTC.

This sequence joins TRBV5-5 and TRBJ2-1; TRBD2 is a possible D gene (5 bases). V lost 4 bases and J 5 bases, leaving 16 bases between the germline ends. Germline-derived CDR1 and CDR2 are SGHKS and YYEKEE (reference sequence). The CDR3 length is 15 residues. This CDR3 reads CASSTAPDGNNEQFF. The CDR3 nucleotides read TGTGCCAGCAGCACCGCTCCAGACGGGAACAATGAGCAGTTCTTC.

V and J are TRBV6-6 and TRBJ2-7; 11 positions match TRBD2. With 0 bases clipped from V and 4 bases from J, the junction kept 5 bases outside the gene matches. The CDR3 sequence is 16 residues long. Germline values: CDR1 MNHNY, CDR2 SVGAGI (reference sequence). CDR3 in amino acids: CASSYSVAGGRYEQYF. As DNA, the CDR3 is TGTGCCAGCAGTTACTCGGTAGCGGGGGGGAGATACGAGCAGTACTTC.